This T cell receptor beta chain is from a study of human T cells and chemical hapten exposure. This CDR3 region has 16 residues. Germline loops: CDR1 SGHKS, CDR2 YYEKEE (reference sequence). J lost 6 bases, V lost 0 bases, and 8 bases had no gene match. Per the study methods: Per-sample TCR counts ranged from about 20,000 to 700,000, median 95,638. TCRdb fed the RACE reads into MiXCR, producing one record per CDR3 protein. These V and J calls are TCRdb output, not the study's own analysis. The repertoire holds some 96,000 distinct CDR3 sequences, with 27% as singletons. The time point denotes: patch test 3, about 24 weeks after DPC sensitization. Noted treatment: therapeutic diphenylcyclopropenone sensitization with weekly scalp DPC. Study-level points and caveats: Every donor had alopecia, and their immune response may therefore differ from healthy people's. Those TCRs sitting above 1 in 1000 frequency stayed the same with DPC sensitization.

A word on this clonotype: Its antigen is not known.

Source: whole blood, taken in connection with sensitization to the hapten diphenylcyclopropenone (DPC). The chain carries TRBV5-5 and TRBJ2-3, with 9 nucleotides matching TRBD1. This receptor was identified in a middle-aged man with alopecia areata. Some clones in this sample may be carry-over from other donors' samples. For the CDR3, the DNA is TGTGCCAGCAGCTTGGGAGGGACAGGGCCCACCGATACGCAGTATTTT. This codes for CASSLGGTGPTDTQYF.